The 20 T cell receptor beta chains below all came from one sample that was sequenced in a study of CD8 T cells in ankylosing spondylitis. TCRdb analysed the 5' RACE reads with MiXCR anew, one entry per CDR3 protein. This table holds around 210,000 distinct CDR3 sequences, roughly 8% found once. The sample taken for sequencing was blood, either unsorted or a sorted T cell fraction (not recorded which). The source is a female donor with ankylosing spondylitis or in good health (not recorded which).

This clonotype has only a few counts. CDR3 sequence reads: CASSLGPTGEGEQFF. CDR3 sequence (DNA): TGCGCCAGCAGCCTGGGGCCCACCGGGGAGGGGGAGCAGTTCTTC. V gene TRBV5-1 combines with J gene TRBJ2-1; 7 bases match TRBD2. Germline V gene data show CDR1 as SGHRS and CDR2 as YFSETQ. CDR3 length: 15 residues. The trim removed 4 bases at V and 10 bases at J, leaving 14 bases unmatched.

This sequence joins TRBV7-2 and TRBJ2-1, with D uncertain. This CDR3 has 15 amino acids. V lost 1 base and J 0 bases, leaving 7 bases between the germline ends. Germline assignment: CDR1 SGHTA and CDR2 FQGNSA. CDR3: CASSLESGSYNEQFF. The CDR3 DNA is TGTGCCAGCAGCTTAGAGTCAGGCTCCTACAATGAGCAGTTCTTC.

CDR3 amino acids: CAFSKDRGGSSGPYEQYF. CDR3 bases: TGTGCCTTCAGTAAGGACAGGGGGGGCAGTAGCGGTCCCTACGAGCAGTACTTC. This chain joins TRBV2 and TRBJ2-7; 10 bases are a match to TRBD1. The V gene's germline CDR1 is SNHLY and CDR2 FYNNEI. V trimming: 11 bases; J trimming: 2 bases; junction bases outside the gene matches: 21. CDR3 length equals 18 residues.

This clonotype has at least ten counts. The V and J genes are TRBV5-1 and TRBJ1-2, with D possibly being TRBD1 (5 bases). CDR1 is SGHRS, CDR2 YFSETQ, per germline. V lost 4 bases to trimming and J lost 7 bases, with 11 bases between them. The CDR3 consists of 12 residues. CDR3 DNA sequence: TGCGCCAGCAGCGCCACAGGAGGTGGCTACACCTTC. Translated, it gives CASSATGGGYTF.

This clonotype was counted ten times or more. The genes are TRBV20-1 and TRBJ2-7; D gene unclear. The germline gives CDR1 DFQATT, CDR2 SNEGSKA (reference sequence). CDR3 length: 14 residues. Trimming stripped 3 bases from V and 0 bases from J, with 12 bases between. CDR3 in DNA: TGCAGTGCTAGTAACCTCGCTTACTCCTACGAGCAGTACTTC. This gives the protein CSASNLAYSYEQYF.

Ten or more counts support this clonotype. The chain carries TRBV12-3 or TRBV12-4 and TRBJ2-7, with 7 bases fitting TRBD2. The CDR3 has 14 residues. V lost 7 bases and J lost 6; bases outside the gene matches: 12. CDR3 sequence reads: CASTLGAGVGEQYF. CDR3 DNA sequence: TGTGCCAGCACCCTAGGGGCGGGAGTCGGCGAGCAGTACTTC.

Ten or more counts support this clonotype. The chain combines TRBV5-1 with TRBJ1-6; 7 bases line up with TRBD1. The CDR3 spans 13 residues. In germline, CDR1 is SGHRS, CDR2 YFSETQ. Unmatched junction bases numbered 3, after V lost 6 bases and J lost 6 bases. The CDR3 is CASKGQVNSPLHF. The DNA for the CDR3 is TGCGCCAGCAAAGGACAGGTTAATTCACCCCTCCACTTT.

Remarks on this clonotype: This sequence may be a read error, since a much larger clone differs from it by one base. The chain combines TRBV6-5 with TRBJ1-2; 7 positions agree with TRBD1. This CDR3 contains 15 residues. Per the germline V gene, CDR1 is MNHEY and CDR2 is SVGAGI. V gave up 5 bases and J gave up 8 bases; unmatched junction bases: 14. Written as DNA, the CDR3 is TGTGCCAGCAGTCGAACACGGGGGACAGCCTGGGGCTACACCTTC. Translated, it gives CASSRTRGTAWGYTF.

This clonotype was seen many times. This sequence joins TRBV7-2 and TRBJ2-1; no firm D call. The V end lost 5 bases, the J end lost 4 bases, and 9 bases lay between the germline ends. CDR1 SGHTA and CDR2 FQGNSA come from the germline V gene. The CDR3 is 13 residues long. Here the CDR3 reads CASSPTQYNEQFF. The DNA of the CDR3 is TGTGCCAGCAGCCCGACACAATACAATGAGCAGTTCTTC.

The CDR3 loop reads CASSKDGGATDTQYF. DNA of the CDR3: TGTGCCAGCTCCAAAGATGGCGGAGCCACAGATACGCAGTATTTT. The chain links TRBV3-1 to TRBJ2-3, with unresolved D. V lost 8 bases, J lost 2 bases, and 17 bases lay in between. Germline V CDR1 and CDR2: LGHDT, YNNKEL (reference sequence). The CDR3 contains 15 residues.

This clonotype occurred many times. The chain employs TRBV7-2 and TRBJ2-4, with no clear D. V shed 8 bases and J shed 6 bases, with 8 bases lying between them. Germline CDR1 reads SGHTA; CDR2 reads FQGNSA. This CDR3 has 11 residues. CDR3 loop: CASAAINIQYF. CDR3 nucleotides: TGTGCCAGCGCCGCGATAAACATTCAGTACTTC. The full variable domain, in which reference TRBV7-2 and TRBJ2-4 provide the parts outside the CDR3, is GAGVSQSPSNKVTEKGKDVELRCDPISGHTALYWYRQSLGQGLEFLIYFQGNSAPDKSGLPSDRFSAERTGGSVSTLTIQRTQQEDSAVYLCASAAINIQYFGAGTRLSVL.

This clonotype was detected many times. The J gene is TRBJ1-1, the V gene TRBV7-2; 7 positions match TRBD1. The CDR3 is 11 residues long. The V segment lost 5 bases and the J segment 10 bases; nucleotides outside the gene matches: 4. Germline assignment: CDR1 SGHTA and CDR2 FQGNSA. For the CDR3, the DNA is TGTGCCAGCAGCAGGGGGCGCCTAGCTTTCTTT. Translated, it gives CASSRGRLAFF.

At least ten counts were recorded for this clonotype. The V and J genes are TRBV2 and TRBJ1-4; D gene unclear. Germline CDR1 SNHLY, CDR2 FYNNEI. The V gene lost 2 bases and the J gene lost 3 bases, with 10 bases spanning the gap. This CDR3 has 15 amino acids. CDR3 loop: CASSEWIGANEKLFF. CDR3 bases: TGTGCCAGCAGTGAATGGATTGGGGCTAATGAAAAACTGTTTTTT.

There are many counts of this clonotype. J is TRBJ1-3 and V is TRBV14; D gene unclear. The length of the CDR3 is 14 residues. Trimming shortened V by 3 bases and J by 3 bases, and 9 bases separated the two germline ends. In germline, CDR1 is SGHDN, CDR2 FVKESK. The CDR3 here is CASSHGGFGNTIYF. The CDR3 DNA reads TGTGCCAGCAGCCATGGAGGTTTTGGAAACACCATATATTTT.

This clonotype was observed many times. J is TRBJ2-1 and V is TRBV29-1; D is possibly TRBD2 (5 bases). Germline V gene lookup returns CDR1 SQVTM and CDR2 ANQGSEA. Between the trimmed V and J ends, which lost 4 bases and 4 bases, there was a span of 11 bases. The CDR3 is made up of 13 amino acids. CDR3: CSVVGTGYNEQFF. CDR3 bases: TGCAGCGTTGTAGGAACGGGATACAATGAGCAGTTCTTC.

In its sample, this clonotype was seen many times. The chain carries TRBV19 and TRBJ1-5, with D perhaps TRBD1 (5 bases). The CDR3 spans 14 residues. V was cut by 6 bases and J by 4 bases, with 13 bases left in between. The V gene's germline CDR1 is LNHDA and CDR2 SQIVND (reference sequence). The CDR3 reads CASSSDTSNQPQHF. CDR3 nucleotide sequence: TGTGCCAGTAGCTCGGACACGTCAAATCAGCCCCAGCATTTT.

This clonotype was picked up many times. The chain links TRBV5-1 to TRBJ1-1; 7 nucleotides match TRBD1. J lost 2 bases, V lost 2 bases, and 6 bases had no gene match. The CDR3 is 15 residues long. The germline V gene has CDR1 SGHRS and CDR2 YFSETQ. CDR3 sequence reads: CASSFEQGLNTEAFF. CDR3 sequence (DNA): TGCGCCAGCAGCTTCGAACAGGGGCTCAACACTGAAGCTTTCTTT.

This clonotype was seen repeatedly, ten times or more. The chain uses TRBV6-5 and TRBJ1-5; D is undetermined. The V gene's germline CDR1 is MNHEY and CDR2 SVGAGI. Trimming took off 2 bases at V and 4 bases at J, with 12 bases between the two ends. This CDR3 contains 15 residues. CDR3 sequence (DNA): TGTGCCAGCAGTTACGGGCCACCCTGGAATCAGCCCCAGCATTTT. Translating gives CASSYGPPWNQPQHF.

V gene TRBV11-3 combines with J gene TRBJ1-1; D is ambiguous. CDR1 SGHNT and CDR2 YENEEA come from the germline V gene. Trimming removed 5 bases from V and 3 bases from J, with 10 bases in between. The CDR3 is made up of 13 amino acids. CDR3 region: CASSLTFDTEAFF. In DNA form, the CDR3 reads TGTGCCAGCAGCCTAACTTTTGACACTGAAGCTTTCTTT. The entire variable domain, with the rest obtained from reference TRBV11-3 and TRBJ1-1, is as follows: EAGVVQSPRYKIIEKKQPVAFWCNPISGHNTLYWYLQNLGQGPELLIRYENEEAVDDSQLPKDRFSAERLKGVDSTLKIQPAELGDSAVYLCASSLTFDTEAFFGQGTRLTVV.

The chain carries TRBV7-2 and TRBJ2-7, with D unresolved. V was cut by 4 bases and J by 7 bases, with 8 bases left in between. CDR3 length equals 11 residues. CDR1 SGHTA and CDR2 FQGNSA come from the germline V gene. CDR3 sequence reads: CASSSYREQYF. CDR3 bases: TGTGCCAGCAGCTCCTACCGAGAGCAGTACTTC.